The 32 T cell receptor beta chains below all came from one sample that was sequenced in a study of blood T cell repertoires in COVID-19. Repertoires were generated with immunoSEQ multiplex PCR, while TCRdb's copy carries only in-frame clones and drops some. The sample has 200,000 or so clones, 75% to 90% seen once. What was sequenced was PBMCs or T cells enriched from blood (not recorded which). These receptors were obtained from a woman aged 40 to 50 with acute COVID-19.

The V call is TRBV7-2, the J call TRBJ2-3, with TRBD2 identical over 10 bases. Losses at the gene ends were 6 bases for V and 3 bases for J; bases not matched to a gene: 6. This CDR3 has 15 residues. CDR1 and CDR2 (germline): SGHTA, FQGNSA. CDR3 protein: CASRPPGLATDTQYF. CDR3 coding DNA: TGTGCCAGCAGACCTCCGGGACTAGCGACAGATACGCAGTATTTT.

The chain is built from TRBV4-3 and TRBJ1-1; maybe TRBD1 (6 bases). The V gene lost 0 bases and the J gene lost 1 base, with 9 bases spanning the gap. CDR3 size: 15 residues. Germline V CDR1 and CDR2: LGHNA, YSLEER. The DNA of the CDR3 is TGCGCCAGCAGCCAAGAAGGCAGGGGGAACACTGAAGCTTTCTTT. Protein product: CASSQEGRGNTEAFF.

The J gene is TRBJ1-2, the V gene TRBV4-1; no clear D gene. Germline V gene lookup returns CDR1 MGHRA and CDR2 YSYEKL. The length of the CDR3 is 16 residues. V lost 2 bases and J 8 bases, leaving 21 bases between the germline ends. The CDR3 coding sequence is TGCGCCAGCAGCCAAACTTATACTCACCTACTATGGGGCTACACCTTC. Protein product: CASSQTYTHLLWGYTF.

The V gene is TRBV20-1, the J gene TRBJ2-7, with 8 bases lining up with TRBD2. Germline values: CDR1 DFQATT, CDR2 SNEGSKA (reference sequence). The V gene end was trimmed by 3 bases and the J gene end by 2 bases; junction bases not matched to a gene: 6. There are 14 residues in the CDR3. In DNA, the CDR3 is TGCAGTGCTAGTGACAGCGGGAGAGCCTACGAGCAGTACTTC. Protein sequence: CSASDSGRAYEQYF.

In this sample, this clone turned up once. The chain carries TRBV29-1 and TRBJ2-2; 8 positions agree with TRBD2. This CDR3 comprises 14 residues. Per the germline V gene, CDR1 is SQVTM and CDR2 is ANQGSEA. The ends lost 6 bases at V and 6 bases at J; junction bases unmatched: 9. The CDR3, as DNA: TGCAGCGTAGCGAGTAGCGGGGTTGCCGGGGAGCTGTTTTTT. This encodes CSVASSGVAGELFF.

The chain employs TRBV24-1 and TRBJ2-1; 12 bases line up with TRBD2. Germline assignment: CDR1 KGHDR and CDR2 SFDVKD. V lost 9 bases to trimming and J lost 3 bases; unmatched junction nucleotides: 5. The CDR3 spans 15 residues. This CDR3 is CATFLAGGYYNEQFF. CDR3 coding DNA: TGTGCCACCTTTCTAGCGGGAGGGTACTACAATGAGCAGTTCTTC.

This clone was observed once. V is TRBV4-1 and J is TRBJ2-1; 8 bases align to TRBD2. Germline trimming cut 3 bases from V and 6 bases from J; bases unmatched to any gene: 7. The CDR3 length is 15 residues. Germline V gene lookup returns CDR1 MGHRA and CDR2 YSYEKL. CDR3 loop: CASSQLQRESNEQFF. In DNA, the CDR3 is TGCGCCAGCAGCCAGCTACAGCGGGAGTCCAATGAGCAGTTCTTC.

The chain couples TRBV5-6 to TRBJ2-2; perhaps TRBD1 as D (5 bases). Germline-derived CDR1 and CDR2 are SGHDT and YYEEEE. Trimming took off 0 bases at V and 2 bases at J, with 17 bases between the two ends. The CDR3 spans 18 residues. CDR3 amino acids: CASSLVWGTIENTGELFF. The CDR3 nucleotides are TGTGCCAGCAGCTTGGTCTGGGGCACGATTGAAAACACCGGGGAGCTGTTTTTT.

The chain uses TRBV2 and TRBJ2-1; D not resolved. This CDR3 region has 13 residues. Germline V gene data show CDR1 as SNHLY and CDR2 as FYNNEI. The V gene lost 7 bases and the J gene lost 4 bases, with 11 bases spanning the gap. CDR3 protein: CASTWMEYNEQFF. DNA of the CDR3: TGTGCCAGCACGTGGATGGAGTACAATGAGCAGTTCTTC.

J is TRBJ2-1 and V is TRBV10-3; D is unclear. V was cut by 2 bases and J by 4 bases, with 18 bases left in between. Germline values: CDR1 ENHRY, CDR2 SYGVKD. This CDR3 region has 17 residues. The CDR3 is CAISEGWSEESYNEQFF. The CDR3 DNA sequence: TGTGCCATCAGTGAGGGTTGGTCAGAAGAAAGTTACAATGAGCAGTTCTTC.

The chain uses TRBV27 and TRBJ2-3; no reliable D call. The germline CDR1 and CDR2 sequences are MNHEY and SMNVEV (reference sequence). V shed 0 bases and J shed 5 bases, with 9 bases lying between them. The CDR3 totals 14 residues. The CDR3 here is CASSLSTLVDTQYF. CDR3 sequence (DNA): TGTGCCAGCAGTTTATCGACTTTGGTAGATACGCAGTATTTT.

The rearrangement links TRBV6-1 to TRBJ1-5; possibly TRBD1 for D (6 bases). Trimming stripped 2 bases from V and 6 bases from J, with 17 bases between. There are 16 residues in the CDR3. The germline V gene encodes CDR1 MNHNS and CDR2 SASEGT. The DNA for the CDR3 is TGTGCCAGCAGTGAATATGGCAGGGGAAAAAGTCAGCCCCAGCATTTT. This codes for CASSEYGRGKSQPQHF.

This clone was recorded a few times. This chain uses TRBV4-1 with TRBJ2-7, with no clear D. The V gene lost 0 bases and the J gene lost 2 bases, with 11 bases spanning the gap. The CDR3 contains 15 residues. Germline assignment: CDR1 MGHRA and CDR2 YSYEKL. CDR3 amino acids: CASSQDNPDTYEQYF. CDR3 nucleotides: TGCGCCAGCAGCCAAGATAACCCAGACACCTACGAGCAGTACTTC.

This chain links TRBV7-3 with TRBJ2-7; 12 bases are a match to TRBD1. Germline V lookup: CDR1 SGHTA, CDR2 FQGTGA. Losses at the gene ends were 0 bases for V and 4 bases for J; bases not matched to a gene: 1. The CDR3 loop spans 15 amino acids. CDR3 sequence: CASSLTGQGAYEQYF. The CDR3 region has the DNA TGTGCCAGCAGCTTAACGGGACAGGGGGCTTACGAGCAGTACTTC.

The chain links TRBV27 to TRBJ2-5, with TRBD1 matching over 9 bases. V shed 2 bases and J 3 bases; nucleotides not matched to a gene: 4. CDR1 and CDR2 from the germline V gene are MNHEY and SMNVEV (reference sequence). This CDR3 comprises 15 residues. CDR3 nucleotides: TGTGCCAGCAGTTTAATTGGGACAGGGAAAGAGACCCAGTACTTC. Translation: CASSLIGTGKETQYF.

The chain combines TRBV10-2 with TRBJ2-3; 11 nucleotides agree with TRBD2. Germline CDR1 and CDR2: WSHSY and SAAADI. The CDR3 contains 15 residues. Losses at the gene ends were 10 bases for V and 2 bases for J; bases not matched to a gene: 8. The CDR3 protein is CATRLAGPFTDTQYF. The CDR3 region has the DNA TGCGCCACTAGACTAGCGGGACCCTTCACAGATACGCAGTATTTT.

In regard to this clone: This specimen includes other DNA sequences encoding the same CDR3. This chain uses TRBV10-3 with TRBJ1-4, with D tentatively TRBD1 (6 bases). The germline CDR1 and CDR2 sequences are ENHRY and SYGVKD. The CDR3 has 13 residues. The ends were cut back, 6 bases at V and 6 bases at J, with 11 bases in the middle. The CDR3 reads CAIRQGVDEKLFF. CDR3 bases: TGTGCCATCAGACAGGGAGTAGATGAAAAACTGTTTTTT.

V is TRBV5-4 and J is TRBJ2-1; TRBD2 matches 12 bases. V lost 4 bases and J lost 7; bases outside the gene matches: 6. The CDR3 is 15 amino acids. Per germline, CDR1 SGHNT and CDR2 YYREEE (reference sequence). The CDR3 DNA reads as TGTGCCAGCAGCCGCGGACTAGCGGGACAAAATGAGCAGTTCTTC. This sequence encodes CASSRGLAGQNEQFF.

V and J are TRBV19 and TRBJ2-1; D may be TRBD2 (5 bases). The CDR3 totals 16 residues. Germline V lookup: CDR1 LNHDA, CDR2 SQIVND (reference sequence). Trimming took 5 bases from V and 6 from J, leaving 20 bases between them. CDR3 loop: CASSARTARNPNEQFF. The CDR3 DNA is TGTGCCAGTAGTGCCAGGACTGCTCGCAACCCCAATGAGCAGTTCTTC.

The genes are TRBV5-6 and TRBJ2-7; 13 bases map to TRBD2. This CDR3 comprises 14 residues. CDR1 and CDR2 (germline): SGHDT, YYEEEE. V lost 3 bases and J lost 6; bases outside the gene matches: 3. The CDR3 DNA reads TGTGCCAGCAGCTCACTAGCGGGGGGGGTCGAGCAGTACTTC. Translated, it gives CASSSLAGGVEQYF.

V usage is TRBV5-1 and J usage is TRBJ2-1, with D possibly being TRBD1 (6 bases). The germline V and J ends were trimmed by 1 base and 2 bases, with 10 bases remaining between them. This CDR3 spans 15 amino acids. The germline V gene has CDR1 SGHRS and CDR2 YFSETQ. In DNA form, the CDR3 reads TGCGCCAGCAGCTTGACAGGGATTCCCTACAATGAGCAGTTCTTC. Amino acids: CASSLTGIPYNEQFF.

This chain links TRBV6-1 with TRBJ2-3; TRBD1 aligns across 10 bases. The germline V gene encodes CDR1 MNHNS and CDR2 SASEGT. This CDR3 is 14 amino acids long. V dropped 2 bases and J dropped 7; count of bases not matched to a gene: 3. This chain's CDR3 is CASSERDRGHTQYF. CDR3 sequence (DNA): TGTGCCAGCAGTGAACGGGACAGGGGTCATACGCAGTATTTT.

This chain joins TRBV18 and TRBJ1-4; D is ambiguous. In germline, CDR1 is KGHSH, CDR2 LQKENI. The CDR3 sequence is 16 residues long. V lost 3 bases, J lost 2 bases, and 13 bases lay in between. In DNA, the CDR3 is TGTGCCAGCTCACCCAACCGTGGGAGTACTAATGAAAAACTGTTTTTT. It is translated as CASSPNRGSTNEKLFF.

This clone appeared a few times. The CDR3 here is CASSFSTGVETQYF. CDR3 DNA sequence: TGTGCCAGCAGCTTCTCGACAGGGGTAGAGACCCAGTACTTC. The V gene is TRBV5-6, the J gene TRBJ2-5; 8 bases fit TRBD1. Looked up from germline, CDR1 is SGHDT and CDR2 is YYEEEE. V dropped 2 bases and J dropped 4; count of bases not matched to a gene: 4. There are 14 residues in the CDR3.

The chain uses TRBV2 and TRBJ1-2, with D possibly TRBD1 on 5 matching bases. The germline V gene encodes CDR1 SNHLY and CDR2 FYNNEI. This CDR3 contains 17 residues. Deletions cut 1 base from V and 7 bases from J, with 22 bases between. CDR3 protein: CASSEEGGAFTKGGYTF. Here the CDR3 DNA reads TGTGCCAGCAGTGAAGAAGGCGGGGCGTTTACCAAGGGTGGCTACACCTTC.

This sequence joins TRBV4-3 and TRBJ2-7, with 9 bases lining up with TRBD2. Germline values: CDR1 LGHNA, CDR2 YSLEER. The J segment lost 2 bases and the V segment lost 1 base, leaving 3 bases of the junction unmatched. CDR3 length: 15 residues. This chain's CDR3 is CASSQGGGRAYEQYF. The CDR3 bases are TGCGCCAGCAGCCAAGGGGGCGGGAGGGCCTACGAGCAGTACTTC.

This rearrangement joins TRBV11-2 to TRBJ2-5; 8 bases align to TRBD2. CDR3 length equals 19 residues. V was pared by 5 bases and J by 5 bases, with 22 bases of the junction left unmatched. Germline assignment: CDR1 SGHAT and CDR2 FQNNGV. The CDR3: CASSKTGGRNGGAWETQYF. The CDR3 DNA follows: TGTGCCAGCAGCAAGACAGGAGGCCGCAACGGGGGGGCCTGGGAGACCCAGTACTTC.

This chain joins TRBV19 and TRBJ1-5; TRBD1 agrees at 10 bases. The CDR3 is made up of 15 amino acids. CDR1 is LNHDA and CDR2 is SQIVND in the germline V gene (reference sequence). After removal of 3 bases from V and 2 bases from J, the junction contained 1 base not matched to a gene. CDR3 protein: CASSIGQGGNQPQHF. The DNA of the CDR3 is TGTGCCAGTAGTATCGGACAGGGGGGCAATCAGCCCCAGCATTTT.

This clone was observed a single time. The V gene is TRBV5-1, the J gene TRBJ2-5; 12 positions match TRBD2. The CDR3 is 20 residues long. The germline CDR1 and CDR2 sequences are SGHRS and YFSETQ. The V segment lost 0 bases and the J segment 5 bases; nucleotides outside the gene matches: 17. The CDR3 DNA is TGCGCCAGCAGCTTGGGGATGAGAAGGGGACTAGCGGGTGTTGGGGAGACCCAGTACTTC. Amino acids: CASSLGMRRGLAGVGETQYF.

CDR3 in DNA: TGTGCCAGCAGTCGAGGGGAGGTGAATTCACCCCTCCACTTT. Residues: CASSRGEVNSPLHF. This rearrangement joins TRBV6-5 to TRBJ1-6; tentative D call: TRBD1 (5 bases). From germline, CDR1 is MNHEY and CDR2 SVGAGI. Trimming removed 5 bases from V and 7 bases from J, with 12 bases in between. The CDR3 is 14 amino acids.

The rearrangement links TRBV25-1 to TRBJ2-1; D gene uncertain. With 3 bases removed from V and 0 bases from J, the gap between germline ends came to 12 bases. This CDR3 spans 16 amino acids. Germline V gives CDR1 MGHDK, CDR2 SYGVNS. The CDR3 coding sequence is TGTGCCAGCAGTGACCCGCGACGGAGCTCCTACAATGAGCAGTTCTTC. Residues: CASSDPRRSSYNEQFF.

The chain couples TRBV20-1 to TRBJ1-5; no clear D gene. The CDR3 sequence is 11 residues long. V lost 5 bases, J lost 11 bases, and 13 bases lay in between. Germline CDR1 DFQATT, CDR2 SNEGSKA (reference sequence). CDR3 in DNA: TGCAGTGCTGTGGAGGGCAGAGCCCAGCATTTT. As protein: CSAVEGRAQHF.